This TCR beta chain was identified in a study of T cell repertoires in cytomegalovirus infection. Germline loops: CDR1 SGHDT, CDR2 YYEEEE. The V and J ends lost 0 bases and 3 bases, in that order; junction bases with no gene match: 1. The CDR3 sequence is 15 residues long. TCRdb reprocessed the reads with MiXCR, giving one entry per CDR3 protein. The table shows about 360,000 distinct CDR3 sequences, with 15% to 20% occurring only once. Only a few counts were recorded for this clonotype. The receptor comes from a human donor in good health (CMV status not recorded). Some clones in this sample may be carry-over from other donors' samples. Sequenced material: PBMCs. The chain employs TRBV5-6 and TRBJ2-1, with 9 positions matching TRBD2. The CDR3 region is CASSLGGGGYNEQFF. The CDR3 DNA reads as TGTGCCAGCAGCTTGGGCGGGGGGGGCTACAATGAGCAGTTCTTC. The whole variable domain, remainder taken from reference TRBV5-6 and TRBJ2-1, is DAGVTQSPTHLIKTRGQQVTLRCSPKSGHDTVSWYQQALGQGPQFIFQYYEEEERQRGNFPDRFSGHQFPNYSSELNVNALLLGDSALYLCASSLGGGGYNEQFFGPGTRLTVL.